This T cell receptor beta chain was captured by sequencing in a study of blood T cell repertoires in COVID-19. Study-wide context: Researchers got acute and convalescent COVID-19 samples from the United States, Italy and Spain. Sources were T cells, B-cell-depleted T cells, or PBMCs; the material itself was cDNA or gDNA.

V was clipped by 9 bases and J by 8 bases; unmatched bases: 6. The CDR3 is 12 residues long. Germline loops: CDR1 LNHDA, CDR2 SQIVND (reference sequence). In the original processing: Reference gene primer amplification gave estimated nucleated cell counts. Clones were read by immunoSEQ multiplex PCR, and TCRdb kept only the in-frame ones, dropping some. From that table come the V and J calls and clone size; the DNA was used to work out D and trimming. In the table there are around 76,000 clones, more than 80% of which are singletons. This sequence was found in an elderly man with acute or convalescent COVID-19. The sequenced material came from peripheral blood. This sequence joins TRBV19 and TRBJ2-1; 8 bases map to TRBD2. CDR3: CASGGAIYEQFF. The CDR3, as DNA: TGTGCCAGCGGGGGGGCCATTTATGAGCAGTTCTTC.